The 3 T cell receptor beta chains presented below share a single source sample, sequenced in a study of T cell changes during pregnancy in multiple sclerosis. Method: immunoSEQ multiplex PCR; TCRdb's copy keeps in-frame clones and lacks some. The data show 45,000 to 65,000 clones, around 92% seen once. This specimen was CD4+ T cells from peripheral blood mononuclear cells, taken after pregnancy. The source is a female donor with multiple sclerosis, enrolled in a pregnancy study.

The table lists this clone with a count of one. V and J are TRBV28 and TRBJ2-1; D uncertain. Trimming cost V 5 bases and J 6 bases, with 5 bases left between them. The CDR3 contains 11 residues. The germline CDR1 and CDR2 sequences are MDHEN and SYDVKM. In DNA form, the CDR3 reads TGTGCCAGCAGTGCACTCAATGAGCAGTTCTTC. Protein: CASSALNEQFF.

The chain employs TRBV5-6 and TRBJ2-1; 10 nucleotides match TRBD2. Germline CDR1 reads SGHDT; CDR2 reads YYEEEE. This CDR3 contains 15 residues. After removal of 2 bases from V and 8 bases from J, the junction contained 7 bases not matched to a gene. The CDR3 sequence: CASSFSSGSWDEQFF. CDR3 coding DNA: TGTGCCAGCAGCTTTTCTAGCGGGAGCTGGGATGAGCAGTTCTTC. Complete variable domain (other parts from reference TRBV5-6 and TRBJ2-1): DAGVTQSPTHLIKTRGQQVTLRCSPKSGHDTVSWYQQALGQGPQFIFQYYEEEERQRGNFPDRFSGHQFPNYSSELNVNALLLGDSALYLCASSFSSGSWDEQFFGPGTRLTVL.

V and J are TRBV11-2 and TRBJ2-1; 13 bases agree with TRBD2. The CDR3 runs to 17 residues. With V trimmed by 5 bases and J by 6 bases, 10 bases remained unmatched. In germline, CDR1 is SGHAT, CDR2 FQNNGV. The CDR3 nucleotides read TGTGCCAGCAGCCCTGCCCTGGGACTAGCGGGGATCAATGAGCAGTTCTTC. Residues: CASSPALGLAGINEQFF.